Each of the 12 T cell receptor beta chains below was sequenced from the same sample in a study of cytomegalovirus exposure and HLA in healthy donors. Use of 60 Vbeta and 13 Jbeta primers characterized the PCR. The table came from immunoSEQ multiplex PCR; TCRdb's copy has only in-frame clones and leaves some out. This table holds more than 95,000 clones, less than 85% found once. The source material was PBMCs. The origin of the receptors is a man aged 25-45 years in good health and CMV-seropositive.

The CDR3 bases are TGTGCCAGTAGCCCAGGGATCAGGAAGACCCAGTACTTC. This codes for CASSPGIRKTQYF. The chain links TRBV19 to TRBJ2-5; TRBD1 is a possible D gene (5 bases). Germline V lookup: CDR1 LNHDA, CDR2 SQIVND (reference sequence). CDR3 length: 13 residues. The V end lost 6 bases, the J end lost 6 bases, and 14 bases lay between the germline ends.

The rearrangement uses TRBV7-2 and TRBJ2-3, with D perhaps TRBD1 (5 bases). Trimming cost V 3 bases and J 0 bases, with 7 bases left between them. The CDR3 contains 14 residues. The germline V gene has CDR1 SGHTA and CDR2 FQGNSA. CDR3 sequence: CASSLYRSTDTQYF. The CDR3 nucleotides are TGTGCCAGCAGCTTGTACAGGAGCACAGATACGCAGTATTTT.

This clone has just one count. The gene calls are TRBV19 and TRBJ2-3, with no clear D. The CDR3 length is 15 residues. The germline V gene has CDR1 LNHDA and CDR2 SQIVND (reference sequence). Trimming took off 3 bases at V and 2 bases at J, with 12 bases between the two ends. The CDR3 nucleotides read TGTGCCAGTAGTATTGGCGGATCACTCACAGATACGCAGTATTTT. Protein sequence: CASSIGGSLTDTQYF.

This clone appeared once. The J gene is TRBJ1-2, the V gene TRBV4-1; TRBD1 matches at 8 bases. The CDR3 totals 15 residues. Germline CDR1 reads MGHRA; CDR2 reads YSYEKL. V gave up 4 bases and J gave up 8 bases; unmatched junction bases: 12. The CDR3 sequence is CASSRGQANPKGYTF. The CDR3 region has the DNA TGCGCCAGCAGCCGGGGACAGGCCAACCCAAAGGGCTACACCTTC.

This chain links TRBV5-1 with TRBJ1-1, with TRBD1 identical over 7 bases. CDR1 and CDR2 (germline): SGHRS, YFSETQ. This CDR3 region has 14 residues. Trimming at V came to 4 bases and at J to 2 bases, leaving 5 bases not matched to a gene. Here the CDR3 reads CASSRGQPNTEAFF. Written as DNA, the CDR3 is TGCGCCAGCAGCCGGGGACAGCCAAACACTGAAGCTTTCTTT.

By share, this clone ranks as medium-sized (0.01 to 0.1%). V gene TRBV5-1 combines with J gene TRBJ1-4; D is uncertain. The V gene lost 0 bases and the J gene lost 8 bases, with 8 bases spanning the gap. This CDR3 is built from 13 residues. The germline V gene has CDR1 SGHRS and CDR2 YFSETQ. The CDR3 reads CASSLAGREKLFF. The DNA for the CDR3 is TGCGCCAGCAGCTTGGCGGGGAGAGAAAAACTGTTTTTT.

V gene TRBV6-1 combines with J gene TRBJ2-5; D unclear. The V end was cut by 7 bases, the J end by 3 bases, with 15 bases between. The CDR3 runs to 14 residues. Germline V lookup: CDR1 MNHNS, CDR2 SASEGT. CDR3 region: CASNNRLDKETQYF. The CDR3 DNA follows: TGTGCCAGCAATAATAGACTGGATAAAGAGACCCAGTACTTC.

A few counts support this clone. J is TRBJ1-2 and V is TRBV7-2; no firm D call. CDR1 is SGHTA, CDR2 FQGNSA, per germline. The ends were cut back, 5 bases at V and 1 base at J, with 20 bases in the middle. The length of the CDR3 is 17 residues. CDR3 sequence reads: CASSLEGWQTDNYGYTF. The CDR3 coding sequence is TGTGCCAGCAGCCTTGAGGGTTGGCAGACCGATAACTATGGCTACACCTTC.

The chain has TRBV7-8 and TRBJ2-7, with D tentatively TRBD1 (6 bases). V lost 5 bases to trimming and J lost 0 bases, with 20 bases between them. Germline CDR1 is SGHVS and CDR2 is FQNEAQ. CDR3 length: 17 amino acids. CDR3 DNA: TGTGCCAGCAGCGATCAGAGCTCCGGGACACCCTCCTACGAGCAGTACTTC. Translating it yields CASSDQSSGTPSYEQYF.

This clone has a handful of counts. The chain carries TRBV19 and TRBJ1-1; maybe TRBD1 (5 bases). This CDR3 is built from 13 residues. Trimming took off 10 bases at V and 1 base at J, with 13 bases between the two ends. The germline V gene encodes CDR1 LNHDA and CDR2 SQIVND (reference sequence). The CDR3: CATAGWGNTEAFF. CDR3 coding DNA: TGTGCCACCGCAGGGTGGGGGAACACTGAAGCTTTCTTT.

The CDR3 DNA is TGTGCCAGCAGTGACGGGGGGCCCCAAAATAACTATGGCTACACCTTC. Amino acids: CASSDGGPQNNYGYTF. This chain connects TRBV2 to TRBJ1-2; maybe TRBD1 (6 bases). The CDR3 has 16 amino acids. In germline, CDR1 is SNHLY, CDR2 FYNNEI. V was shortened by 3 bases and J by 1 base, with 15 bases between the two germline ends.

The CDR3 region is CAISEGQLGETQYF. CDR3 DNA: TGTGCCATCAGTGAGGGGCAGTTAGGAGAGACCCAGTACTTC. J is TRBJ2-5 and V is TRBV10-3; D gene uncertain. The ends were cut back, 2 bases at V and 4 bases at J, with 11 bases in the middle. The CDR3 length is 14 residues. Per germline, CDR1 ENHRY and CDR2 SYGVKD.